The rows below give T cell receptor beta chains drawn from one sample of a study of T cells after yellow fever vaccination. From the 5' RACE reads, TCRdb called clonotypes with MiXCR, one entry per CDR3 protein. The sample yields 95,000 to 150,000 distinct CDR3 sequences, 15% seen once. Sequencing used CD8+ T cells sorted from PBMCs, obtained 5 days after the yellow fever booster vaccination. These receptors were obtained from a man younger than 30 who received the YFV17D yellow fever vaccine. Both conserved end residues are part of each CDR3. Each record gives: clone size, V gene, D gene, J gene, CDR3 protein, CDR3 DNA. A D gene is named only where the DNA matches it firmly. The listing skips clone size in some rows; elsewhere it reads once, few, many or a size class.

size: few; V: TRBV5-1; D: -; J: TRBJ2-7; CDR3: CASSLGSGLKRIHYEQYF; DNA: TGCGCCAGCAGCTTGGGTAGCGGACTCAAACGGATTCACTACGAGCAGTACTTC
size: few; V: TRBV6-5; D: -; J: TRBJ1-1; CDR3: CASSYGKIAFF; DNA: TGTGCCAGCAGTTACGGCAAGATAGCTTTCTTT
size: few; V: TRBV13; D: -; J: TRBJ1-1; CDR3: CASSLEGGTVGNTEAFF; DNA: TGTGCCAGCAGCTTAGAGGGGGGTACGGTTGGGAACACTGAAGCTTTCTTT
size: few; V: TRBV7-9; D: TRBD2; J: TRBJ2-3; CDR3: CASSRPPGRTSTDTQYF; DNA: TGTGCCAGCAGCCGCCCCCCCGGGAGGACAAGCACAGATACGCAGTATTTT
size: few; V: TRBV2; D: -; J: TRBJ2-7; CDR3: CASSPNLMEQYF; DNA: TGTGCCAGCAGTCCCAATCTCATGGAGCAGTACTTC
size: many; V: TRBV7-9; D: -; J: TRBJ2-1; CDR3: CASSPDDGRSYNEQFF; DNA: TGTGCCAGCAGCCCTGATGACGGGAGATCCTACAATGAGCAGTTCTTC
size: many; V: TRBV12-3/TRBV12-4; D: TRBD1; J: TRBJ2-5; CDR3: CASSLAPGQGETQYF; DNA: TGTGCCAGCAGTTTAGCCCCGGGACAGGGGGAGACCCAGTACTTC
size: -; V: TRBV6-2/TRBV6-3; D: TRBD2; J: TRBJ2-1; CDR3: CASRFSGGARNEQFF; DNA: TGTGCCAGCAGATTTAGCGGGGGGGCTCGCAATGAGCAGTTCTTC
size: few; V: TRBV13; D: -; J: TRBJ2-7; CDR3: CASSLPDRAWEQYF; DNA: TGTGCCAGCAGCCTGCCGGACCGGGCTTGGGAGCAGTACTTC
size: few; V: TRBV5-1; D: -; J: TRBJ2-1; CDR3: CASSLKRGANEQFF; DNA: TGCGCCAGCAGCTTAAAAAGGGGGGCCAATGAGCAGTTCTTC
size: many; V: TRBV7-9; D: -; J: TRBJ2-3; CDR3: CASSLVGAGTDTQYF; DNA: TGTGCCAGCAGCTTAGTGGGGGCCGGCACAGATACGCAGTATTTT
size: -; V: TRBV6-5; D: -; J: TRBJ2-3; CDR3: CASSLRIGRGSTDTQYF; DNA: TGTGCCAGCAGTTTACGGATAGGGCGAGGGAGCACAGATACGCAGTATTTT
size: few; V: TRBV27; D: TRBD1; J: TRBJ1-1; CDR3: CASRPQGANTEAFF; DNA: TGTGCCAGCAGGCCACAGGGGGCGAACACTGAAGCTTTCTTT
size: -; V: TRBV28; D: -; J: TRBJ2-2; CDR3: CASSPDLNTGELFF; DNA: TGTGCCAGCAGCCCCGACTTAAACACCGGGGAGCTGTTTTTT
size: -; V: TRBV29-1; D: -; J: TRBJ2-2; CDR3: CSVDGGDRNTGELFF; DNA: TGCAGCGTTGATGGGGGCGACAGGAATACCGGGGAGCTGTTTTTT
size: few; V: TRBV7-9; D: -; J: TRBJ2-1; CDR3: CASSSRESDEQFF; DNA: TGTGCCAGCAGCAGCAGGGAGTCGGATGAGCAGTTCTTC
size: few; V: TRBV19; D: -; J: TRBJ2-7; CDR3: CATGGGGTEQYF; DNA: TGTGCCACCGGGGGTGGAGGAACCGAGCAGTACTTC
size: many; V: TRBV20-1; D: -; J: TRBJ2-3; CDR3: CSARDRRGLTDTQYF; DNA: TGCAGTGCTAGAGATCGGCGGGGGCTCACAGATACGCAGTATTTT
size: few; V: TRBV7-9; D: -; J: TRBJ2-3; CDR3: CASSSGRVGTDTQYF; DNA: TGTGCCAGCAGCTCCGGAAGGGTAGGCACAGATACGCAGTATTTT
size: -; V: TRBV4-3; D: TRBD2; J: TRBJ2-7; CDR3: CASSQGWTSGGFSYEQYF; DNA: TGCGCCAGCAGCCAAGGTTGGACTAGCGGGGGCTTCTCCTACGAGCAGTACTTC
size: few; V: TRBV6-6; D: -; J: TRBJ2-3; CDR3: CASSSSPRFDTQYF; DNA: TGTGCCAGCAGCTCTAGCCCACGCTTTGATACGCAGTATTTT
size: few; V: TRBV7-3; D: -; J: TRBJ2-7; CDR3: CASSIRGQYF; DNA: TGTGCCAGCAGCATTAGGGGGCAGTACTTC
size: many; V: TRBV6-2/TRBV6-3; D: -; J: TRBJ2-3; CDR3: CAAHAGGSTDTQYF; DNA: TGTGCCGCCCATGCGGGCGGTAGCACAGATACGCAGTATTTT
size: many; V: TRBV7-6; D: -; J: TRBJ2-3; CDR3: CASSRDPKAGTSTDTQYF; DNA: TGTGCCAGCAGCCGAGACCCTAAGGCGGGGACTAGCACAGATACGCAGTATTTT
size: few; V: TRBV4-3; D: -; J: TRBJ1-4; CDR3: CASSQFSGEKLFF; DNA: TGCGCCAGCAGCCAGTTCTCAGGGGAAAAACTGTTTTTT